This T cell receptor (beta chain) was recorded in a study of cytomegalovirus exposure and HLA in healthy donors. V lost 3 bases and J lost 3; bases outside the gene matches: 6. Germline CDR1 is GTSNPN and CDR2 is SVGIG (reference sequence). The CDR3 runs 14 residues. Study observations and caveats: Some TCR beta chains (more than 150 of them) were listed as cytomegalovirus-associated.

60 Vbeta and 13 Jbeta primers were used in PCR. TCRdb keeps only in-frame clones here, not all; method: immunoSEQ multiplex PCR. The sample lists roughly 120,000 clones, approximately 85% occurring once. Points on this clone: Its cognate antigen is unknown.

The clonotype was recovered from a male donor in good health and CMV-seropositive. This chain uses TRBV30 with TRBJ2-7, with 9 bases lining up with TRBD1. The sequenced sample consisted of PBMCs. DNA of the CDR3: TGTGCCTGGAGCAAACAGGGGGCACTCTACGAGCAGTACTTC. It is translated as CAWSKQGALYEQYF.